A selection of T cell receptor beta chains follows, all from one sample in a study of blood T cell repertoires in COVID-19. Sequencing used immunoSEQ multiplex PCR; TCRdb keeps in-frame clones, though not all of them. The sample records about 160,000 clones, over 65% being singletons. Sequenced material: peripheral blood. The origin of the receptors is a man between 60 and 70 years old with acute or convalescent COVID-19. The CDR3 runs from the conserved cysteine through the conserved F or W. The D gene is left open where the match is weak. Size values are once, few and many counts, or a class for expanded clones, and some rows have none.

TRBV10-3	.	TRBD1	TRBJ2-1	CAISEPRTGLEQFF	TGTGCCATCAGTGAGCCTCGGACAGGGCTCGAGCAGTTCTTC
TRBV19	.	TRBD2	TRBJ2-1	CASSIGPGGLLEQFF	TGTGCCAGTAGTATAGGTCCGGGGGGGCTTCTCGAGCAGTTCTTC
TRBV11-2	.	.	TRBJ1-2	CASSLGGPGYGYTF	TGTGCCAGCAGCTTAGGAGGGCCTGGCTATGGCTACACCTTC
TRBV2	.	TRBD1	TRBJ1-2	CASMGQGQYGYTF	TGTGCCAGCATGGGACAGGGTCAGTATGGCTACACCTTC
TRBV19	.	TRBD1	TRBJ1-2	CASHRDRNYGYTF	TGTGCCAGTCATAGGGACAGGAACTATGGCTACACCTTC
TRBV3-1/TRBV3-2	.	.	TRBJ1-3	CASSGSSSGNTIYF	TGTGCCAGCAGTGGGAGCAGCTCTGGAAACACCATATATTTT
TRBV6-5	.	TRBD1	TRBJ2-3	CASSYRQGTTDTQYF	TGTGCCAGCAGTTACCGACAGGGAACCACAGATACGCAGTATTTT
TRBV5-5	.	TRBD1	TRBJ1-3	CASSLEGARGNTIYF	TGTGCCAGCAGCTTGGAGGGGGCGAGGGGAAACACCATATATTTT
TRBV19	.	TRBD1	TRBJ2-1	CASTLGQGGYNEQFF	TGTGCCAGTACCTTAGGACAGGGTGGCTACAATGAGCAGTTCTTC
TRBV6-5	few	TRBD1	TRBJ1-2	CASLPGTANYGYTF	TGTGCCAGCCTACCCGGGACAGCTAACTATGGCTACACCTTC
TRBV29-1	.	.	TRBJ1-1	CSVEPMRREAFF	TGCAGCGTTGAACCCATGAGGAGGGAAGCTTTCTTT
TRBV29-1	.	.	TRBJ2-2	CSGRQGTGELFF	TGCAGCGGGCGTCAGGGGACCGGGGAGCTGTTTTTT
TRBV4-1	once	TRBD2	TRBJ2-1	CASTLATSSYNEQFF	TGCGCCAGCACACTAGCGACTAGCTCCTACAATGAGCAGTTCTTC
TRBV29-1	.	TRBD2	TRBJ2-1	CSVAQLAGGPGGEQFF	TGCAGCGTCGCCCAACTAGCGGGGGGCCCGGGGGGTGAGCAGTTCTTC
TRBV10-3	.	.	TRBJ2-2	CAILETGPTNTGELFF	TGTGCCATCCTAGAGACAGGACCCACGAACACCGGGGAGCTGTTTTTT
TRBV6-5	.	TRBD1	TRBJ2-7	CASSYPTGHEQYF	TGTGCCAGCAGTTACCCGACAGGGCACGAGCAGTACTTC
TRBV19	.	TRBD2	TRBJ2-1	CASSTGLAGGLGNEQFF	TGTGCCAGTAGTACCGGACTAGCGGGGGGGCTAGGCAATGAGCAGTTCTTC
TRBV19	.	TRBD1	TRBJ2-1	CASSVGQGVYNEQFF	TGTGCCAGTAGTGTTGGACAGGGGGTCTACAATGAGCAGTTCTTC
TRBV7-9	.	TRBD1	TRBJ2-1	CASSLLGQGANEQFF	TGTGCCAGCAGCTTATTGGGACAGGGGGCCAATGAGCAGTTCTTC
TRBV5-4	few	TRBD1	TRBJ1-2	CASSRQGEQDGYTF	TGTGCCAGCAGCCGACAGGGGGAACAGGATGGCTACACCTTC
TRBV10-3	.	TRBD1	TRBJ2-7	CATQTGGIGHEQYF	TGTGCCACACAAACAGGGGGCATCGGCCACGAGCAGTACTTC
TRBV3-1/TRBV3-2	.	TRBD2	TRBJ2-5	CASSQLAGLEETQYF	TGTGCCAGCAGCCAACTAGCGGGGCTAGAGGAGACCCAGTACTTC
TRBV11-1	.	.	TRBJ2-2	CASSLGQTETGELFF	TGTGCCAGCAGCTTAGGGCAGACGGAGACCGGGGAGCTGTTTTTT
TRBV30	.	.	TRBJ1-2	CAWSPPGRDYGYTF	TGTGCCTGGAGCCCCCCAGGGAGGGACTATGGCTACACCTTC
TRBV14	once	TRBD2	TRBJ2-2	CASSSPLAAANTGELFF	TGTGCCAGCAGCTCACCGCTAGCGGCCGCGAACACCGGGGAGCTGTTTTTT
TRBV10-3	few	.	TRBJ1-4	CAISDGWTATNEKLFF	TGTGCCATCAGTGATGGTTGGACAGCAACTAATGAAAAACTGTTTTTT
TRBV25-1	.	TRBD1	TRBJ1-2	CASTDTTGGIHGYTF	TGTGCCAGCACCGATACGACAGGGGGTATCCATGGCTACACCTTC
TRBV30	.	TRBD1	TRBJ1-2	CAWRGQGNNYGYTF	TGTGCCTGGAGGGGACAGGGGAATAACTATGGCTACACCTTC
TRBV15	.	.	TRBJ1-1	CATSREAATRMNTEAFF	TGTGCCACCAGCAGAGAGGCGGCCACACGTATGAACACTGAAGCTTTCTTT
TRBV6-5	once	TRBD1	TRBJ1-1	CASSSAGTDTEAFF	TGTGCCAGCAGTTCCGCCGGGACAGACACTGAAGCTTTCTTT
TRBV11-2	.	.	TRBJ1-5	CASSFTTVYSNQPQHF	TGTGCCAGCAGCTTTACGACAGTGTATAGCAATCAGCCCCAGCATTTT
TRBV5-6	few	.	TRBJ2-6	CASSPRGSAGANVLTF	TGTGCCAGCAGCCCCAGGGGCTCGGCTGGGGCCAACGTCCTGACTTTC
TRBV9	.	.	TRBJ2-7	CASSLWGGRASEQYF	TGTGCCAGCAGCCTGTGGGGGGGGCGAGCCAGCGAGCAGTACTTC
TRBV7-2	.	TRBD1	TRBJ1-5	CASSSRTGDSNQPQHF	TGTGCCAGCAGCTCCCGGACAGGGGATAGCAATCAGCCCCAGCATTTT
TRBV3-1/TRBV3-2	.	TRBD1	TRBJ1-5	CASSQDNRGQPQHF	TGTGCCAGCAGCCAAGATAACAGGGGACAGCCCCAGCATTTT
TRBV9	.	.	TRBJ2-7	CASSLGQNYEQYF	TGTGCCAGCAGCTTAGGACAGAACTACGAGCAGTACTTC
TRBV5-1	once	.	TRBJ1-2	CANSPGPGVYGYTF	TGCGCCAACAGCCCGGGTCCGGGGGTCTATGGCTACACCTTC
TRBV19	.	.	TRBJ2-7	CASSPPSGEQYF	TGTGCCAGTAGCCCCCCGTCAGGCGAGCAGTACTTC
TRBV29-1	.	.	TRBJ1-4	CSAADNEKLFF	TGCAGCGCCGCAGATAATGAAAAACTGTTTTTT
TRBV28	.	.	TRBJ1-6	CASSFIGLNSPLHF	TGTGCCAGCAGTTTTATTGGGCTGAATTCACCCCTCCACTTT
TRBV19	few	.	TRBJ1-6	CASSMDTSSYNSPLHF	TGTGCCAGTAGTATGGACACAAGCTCCTATAATTCACCCCTCCACTTT
TRBV25-1	.	TRBD1	TRBJ1-5	CASRGQGGESNQPQHF	TGTGCCAGCAGAGGACAGGGGGGAGAAAGCAATCAGCCCCAGCATTTT
TRBV6-6	.	.	TRBJ1-1	CASSYSGYTEAFF	TGTGCCAGCAGTTACTCCGGGTACACTGAAGCTTTCTTT
TRBV2	.	.	TRBJ1-6	CASSEALGQPISRFSPLHF	TGTGCCAGCAGTGAAGCGCTAGGACAGCCTATAAGTCGGTTTTCACCCCTCCACTTT
TRBV5-6	.	.	TRBJ1-1	CASSLIAGRGTEAFF	TGTGCCAGCAGCTTGATTGCAGGGAGGGGCACTGAAGCTTTCTTT
TRBV19	.	TRBD2	TRBJ2-3	CASRGLAGGLTDTQYF	TGTGCCAGTAGGGGACTAGCGGGGGGGCTGACAGATACGCAGTATTTT
TRBV5-6	.	.	TRBJ2-5	CASSLWSRQALQETQYF	TGTGCCAGCAGCCTCTGGTCCAGGCAGGCCCTCCAAGAGACCCAGTACTTC
TRBV19	.	TRBD1	TRBJ1-5	CASKMWDRDQPQHF	TGTGCCAGTAAGATGTGGGACAGGGATCAGCCCCAGCATTTT
TRBV3-1/TRBV3-2	.	TRBD1	TRBJ2-2	CASSQDWGQGVANTGELFF	TGTGCCAGCAGCCAAGATTGGGGACAGGGGGTCGCGAACACCGGGGAGCTGTTTTTT
TRBV9	.	TRBD1	TRBJ1-1	CASSVGQGDEAFF	TGTGCCAGCAGCGTAGGACAGGGCGATGAAGCTTTCTTT
TRBV19	.	.	TRBJ1-6	CASWAGAYNSPLHF	TGTGCCAGTTGGGCAGGCGCCTATAATTCACCCCTCCACTTT
TRBV5-1	.	.	TRBJ2-7	CASSLHFTVEQYF	TGCGCCAGCAGCTTGCATTTTACAGTCGAGCAGTACTTC
TRBV7-3	few	TRBD1	TRBJ1-6	CASSLTGQGTSPLHF	TGTGCCAGCAGCTTAACGGGACAGGGGACTTCACCCCTCCACTTT
TRBV10-3	.	TRBD1	TRBJ2-7	CAISGTGQLSYEQYF	TGTGCCATCAGCGGGACGGGACAGCTCTCCTACGAGCAGTACTTC
TRBV30	.	.	TRBJ1-1	CAWRQGMNTEAFF	TGTGCCTGGAGACAGGGAATGAACACTGAAGCTTTCTTT
TRBV7-8	.	TRBD1	TRBJ1-4	CASSLDGRGVGKLFF	TGTGCCAGCAGCTTAGATGGCAGGGGGGTGGGGAAACTGTTTTTT
TRBV24-1	.	.	TRBJ1-2	CATSDLGGNYGYTF	TGTGCCACCAGTGATTTAGGAGGGAACTATGGCTACACCTTC
TRBV5-1	.	TRBD1	TRBJ1-1	CASSYQGTDLNTEAFF	TGCGCCAGCAGCTATCAAGGGACAGACTTGAACACTGAAGCTTTCTTT